The TCR beta chain described here comes from a study of technical replicates of blood from several donors. The CDR3 length is 13 residues. Germline V gene data show CDR1 as SNHLY and CDR2 as FYNNEI. V dropped 7 bases and J dropped 4 bases, with 13 bases sitting between them. Clones were read by immunoSEQ multiplex PCR, and TCRdb kept only the in-frame ones, dropping some. This sample has tens of thousands of clones, with around 96% found just once. Sequenced: T cells isolated from PBMCs. The V call is TRBV2, the J call TRBJ1-2; possible D gene TRBD1, 5 bases. The sequence was obtained from a human donor in good health. The CDR3 sequence: CASNPEGLYGYTF. The CDR3 DNA reads TGTGCCAGCAATCCGGAGGGACTCTATGGCTACACCTTC.